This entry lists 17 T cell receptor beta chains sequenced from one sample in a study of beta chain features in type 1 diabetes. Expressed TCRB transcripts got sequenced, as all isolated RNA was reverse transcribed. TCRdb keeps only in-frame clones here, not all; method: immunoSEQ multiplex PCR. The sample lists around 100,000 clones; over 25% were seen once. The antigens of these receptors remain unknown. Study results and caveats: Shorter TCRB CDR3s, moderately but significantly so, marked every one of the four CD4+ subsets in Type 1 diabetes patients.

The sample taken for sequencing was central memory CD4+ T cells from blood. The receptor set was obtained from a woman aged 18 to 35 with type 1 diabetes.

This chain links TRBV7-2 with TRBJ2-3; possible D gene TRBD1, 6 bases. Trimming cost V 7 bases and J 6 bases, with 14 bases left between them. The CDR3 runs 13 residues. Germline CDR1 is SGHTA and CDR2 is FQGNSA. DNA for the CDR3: TGTGCCAGCATCCCCCCAGGGGTGGATACGCAGTATTTT. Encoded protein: CASIPPGVDTQYF.

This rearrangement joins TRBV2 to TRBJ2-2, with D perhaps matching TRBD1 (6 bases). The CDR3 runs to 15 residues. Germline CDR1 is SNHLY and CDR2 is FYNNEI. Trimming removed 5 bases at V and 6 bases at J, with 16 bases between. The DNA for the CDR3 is TGTGCCAGCAGTAATTACGGGACACTATCCGGGGAGCTGTTTTTT. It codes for CASSNYGTLSGELFF.

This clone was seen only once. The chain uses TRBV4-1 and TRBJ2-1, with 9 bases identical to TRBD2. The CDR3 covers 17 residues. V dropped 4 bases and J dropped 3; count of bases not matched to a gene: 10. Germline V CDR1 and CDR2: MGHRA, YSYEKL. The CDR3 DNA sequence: TGCGCCAGCAGCCCTAATTTGGCGGGAGGGCTCTACAATGAGCAGTTCTTC. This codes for CASSPNLAGGLYNEQFF.

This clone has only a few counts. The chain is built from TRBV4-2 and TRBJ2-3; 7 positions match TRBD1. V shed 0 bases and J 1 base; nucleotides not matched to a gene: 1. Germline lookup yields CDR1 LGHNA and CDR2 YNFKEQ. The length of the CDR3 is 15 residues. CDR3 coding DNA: TGTGCCAGCAGCCAAGAGGGACAGCGCACAGATACGCAGTATTTT. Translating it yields CASSQEGQRTDTQYF.

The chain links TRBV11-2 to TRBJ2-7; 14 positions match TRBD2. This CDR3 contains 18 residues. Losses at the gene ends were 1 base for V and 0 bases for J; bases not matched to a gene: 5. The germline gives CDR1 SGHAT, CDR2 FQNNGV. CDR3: CASSLAGLAGGNSYEQYV. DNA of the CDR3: TGTGCCAGCAGCTTAGCCGGACTAGCGGGGGGCAACTCCTACGAGCAGTACGTC.

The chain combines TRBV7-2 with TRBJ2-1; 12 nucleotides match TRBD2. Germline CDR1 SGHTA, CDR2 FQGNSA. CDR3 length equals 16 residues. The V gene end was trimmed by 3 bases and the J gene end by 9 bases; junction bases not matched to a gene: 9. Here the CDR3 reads CASSLGLAGGQGEQFF. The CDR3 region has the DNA TGTGCCAGCAGCTTGGGGCTAGCGGGAGGGCAAGGTGAGCAGTTCTTC.

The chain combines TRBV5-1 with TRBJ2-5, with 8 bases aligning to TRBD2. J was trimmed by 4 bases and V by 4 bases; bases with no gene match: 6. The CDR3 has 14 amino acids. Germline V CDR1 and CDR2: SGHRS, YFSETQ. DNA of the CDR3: TGCGCCAGCAGCAGGAGCGGGAGAGGAGAGACCCAGTACTTC. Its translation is CASSRSGRGETQYF.

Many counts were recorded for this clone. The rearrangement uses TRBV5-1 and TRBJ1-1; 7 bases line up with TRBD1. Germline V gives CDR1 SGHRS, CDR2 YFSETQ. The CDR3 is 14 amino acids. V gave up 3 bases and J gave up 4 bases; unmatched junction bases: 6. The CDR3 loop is CASSYRGASTEAFF. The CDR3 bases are TGCGCCAGCAGCTACAGGGGTGCGAGCACTGAAGCTTTCTTT.

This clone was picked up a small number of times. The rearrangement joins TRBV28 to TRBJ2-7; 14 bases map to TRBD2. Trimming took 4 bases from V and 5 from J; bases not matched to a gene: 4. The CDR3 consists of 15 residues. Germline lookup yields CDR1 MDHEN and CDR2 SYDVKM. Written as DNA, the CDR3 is TGTGCCAGCAGTTCGGGGACTAGCGGGAGACACGAGCAGTACTTC. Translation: CASSSGTSGRHEQYF. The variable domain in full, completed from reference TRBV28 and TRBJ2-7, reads DVKVTQSSRYLVKRTGEKVFLECVQDMDHENMFWYRQDPGLGLRLIYFSYDVKMKEKGDIPEGYSVSREKKERFSLILESASTNQTSMYLCASSSGTSGRHEQYFGPGTRLTVT.

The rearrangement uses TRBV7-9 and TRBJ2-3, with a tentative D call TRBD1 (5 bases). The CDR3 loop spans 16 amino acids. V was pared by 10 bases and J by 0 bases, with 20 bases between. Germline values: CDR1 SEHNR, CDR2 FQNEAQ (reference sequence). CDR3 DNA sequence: TGTGCCACCCCGGTTTTAGGGGCGGCCAGCACAGATACGCAGTATTTT. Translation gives CATPVLGAASTDTQYF.

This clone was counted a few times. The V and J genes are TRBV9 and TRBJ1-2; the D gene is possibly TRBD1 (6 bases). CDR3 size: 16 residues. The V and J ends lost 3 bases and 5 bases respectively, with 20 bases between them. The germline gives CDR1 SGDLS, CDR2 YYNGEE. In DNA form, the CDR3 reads TGTGCCAGCAGCGCCGCAGGGGAATACGGTTTTTATGGCTACACCTTC. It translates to CASSAAGEYGFYGYTF.

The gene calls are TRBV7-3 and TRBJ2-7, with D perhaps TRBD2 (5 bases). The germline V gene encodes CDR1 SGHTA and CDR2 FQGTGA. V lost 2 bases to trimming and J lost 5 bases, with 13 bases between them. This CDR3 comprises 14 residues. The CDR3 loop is CASSLQPPGDEQYF. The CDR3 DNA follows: TGTGCCAGCAGCTTACAACCCCCCGGGGACGAGCAGTACTTC.

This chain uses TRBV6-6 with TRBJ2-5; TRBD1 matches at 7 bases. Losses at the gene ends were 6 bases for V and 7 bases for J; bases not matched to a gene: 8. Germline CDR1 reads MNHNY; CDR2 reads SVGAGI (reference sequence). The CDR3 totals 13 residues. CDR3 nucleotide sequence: TGTGCCAGCAGATGGGGACAGACGGCGACCCAGTACTTC. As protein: CASRWGQTATQYF.

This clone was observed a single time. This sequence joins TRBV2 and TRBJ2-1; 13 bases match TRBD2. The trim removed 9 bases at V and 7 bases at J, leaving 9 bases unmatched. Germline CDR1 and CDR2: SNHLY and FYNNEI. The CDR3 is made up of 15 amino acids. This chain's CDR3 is CASTPGLAGRNEQFF. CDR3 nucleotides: TGTGCCAGTACTCCGGGACTAGCGGGAAGGAATGAGCAGTTCTTC.

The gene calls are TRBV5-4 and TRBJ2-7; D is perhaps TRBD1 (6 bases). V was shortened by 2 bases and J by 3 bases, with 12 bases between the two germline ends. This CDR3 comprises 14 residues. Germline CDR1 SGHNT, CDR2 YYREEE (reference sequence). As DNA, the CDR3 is TGTGCCAGCAGCTTTGACAGGAGCTACTACGAGCAGTACTTC. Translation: CASSFDRSYYEQYF. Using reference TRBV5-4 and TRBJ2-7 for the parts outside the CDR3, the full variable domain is ETGVTQSPTHLIKTRGQQVTLRCSSQSGHNTVSWYQQALGQGPQFIFQYYREEENGRGNFPPRFSGLQFPNYSSELNVNALELDDSALYLCASSFDRSYYEQYFGPGTRLTVT.

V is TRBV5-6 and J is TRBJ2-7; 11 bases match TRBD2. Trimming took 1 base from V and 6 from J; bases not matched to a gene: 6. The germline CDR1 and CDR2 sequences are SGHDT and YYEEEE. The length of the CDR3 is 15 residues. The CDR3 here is CASSLLLAGASEQYF. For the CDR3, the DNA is TGTGCCAGCAGCTTGCTACTAGCGGGAGCCTCCGAGCAGTACTTC.

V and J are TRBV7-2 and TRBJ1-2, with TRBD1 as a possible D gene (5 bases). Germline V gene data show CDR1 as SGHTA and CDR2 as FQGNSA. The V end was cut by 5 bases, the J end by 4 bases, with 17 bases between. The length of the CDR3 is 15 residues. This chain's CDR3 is CASSAGQGLAYGYTF. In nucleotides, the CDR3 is TGTGCCAGCAGCGCCGGTCAGGGCCTGGCCTATGGCTACACCTTC.